The 25 T cell receptor beta chains reported below all come from one sample, sequenced in a study of graft-versus-host responses after intestinal transplantation. These TCRs' antigens remain unknown. Some clones are missing from TCRdb's copy, which holds only in-frame ones; the method was immunoSEQ multiplex PCR. The table has about 85,000 clones, around 93% seen once; the top ten hold less than 8.5%. The specimen comprised unstimulated CD8+ T cells sorted from spleen or lymph node cells, sampled before transplant. Source of these receptors: a human donor who was the organ donor for an intestinal transplant.

The gene calls are TRBV27 and TRBJ2-7; 9 nucleotides align to TRBD2. Germline lookup yields CDR1 MNHEY and CDR2 SMNVEV (reference sequence). CDR3 length: 15 residues. The junction had 4 bases not matched to a gene; V was cut back by 1 base and J by 3 bases. The CDR3 sequence is CASSLFGGGDYEQYF. The CDR3 nucleotides are TGTGCCAGCAGTTTATTTGGCGGGGGGGACTACGAGCAGTACTTC.

The chain carries TRBV10-1 and TRBJ2-7; D ambiguous. V lost 6 bases and J lost 3, with 6 bases in between. The CDR3 totals 11 residues. Looked up from germline, CDR1 is WNHNN and CDR2 is SYGVQD (reference sequence). The CDR3: CASSDYYEQYF. CDR3 nucleotide sequence: TGCGCCAGCAGCGATTACTACGAGCAGTACTTC.

The chain employs TRBV9 and TRBJ2-1, with TRBD2 as a possible D gene (7 bases). CDR1 and CDR2 (germline): SGDLS, YYNGEE. The CDR3 is 16 residues long. The V gene lost 0 bases and the J gene lost 6 bases, with 16 bases spanning the gap. The DNA for the CDR3 is TGTGCCAGCAGCGTAGTTGTTCGGGGGGCGACCAATGAGCAGTTCTTC. Residues: CASSVVVRGATNEQFF. Full variable domain (missing parts from reference TRBV9 and TRBJ2-1): DSGVTQTPKHLITATGQRVTLRCSPRSGDLSVYWYQQSLDQGLQFLIQYYNGEERAKGNILERFSAQQFPDLHSELNLSSLELGDSALYFCASSVVVRGATNEQFFGPGTRLTVL.

This clone was recorded a few times. This chain links TRBV27 with TRBJ2-7; D might be TRBD2 (5 bases). The CDR3 extends over 14 amino acids. Germline loops: CDR1 MNHEY, CDR2 SMNVEV (reference sequence). V lost 4 bases and J lost 4, with 14 bases in between. The CDR3 loop reads CASSYGPGKYEQYF. The CDR3 DNA reads TGTGCCAGCAGTTATGGGCCCGGGAAATACGAGCAGTACTTC.

The chain recombines TRBV4-1 with TRBJ2-4; TRBD1 aligns across 7 bases. Germline V CDR1 and CDR2: MGHRA, YSYEKL. This CDR3 has 17 amino acids. Losses at the gene ends were 0 bases for V and 0 bases for J; bases not matched to a gene: 5. CDR3: CASSQDRGSLAKNIQYF. The CDR3 nucleotides are TGCGCCAGCAGCCAAGACAGGGGGAGTCTAGCCAAAAACATTCAGTACTTC.

The chain couples TRBV19 to TRBJ1-2; 9 bases are shared with TRBD1. V lost 3 bases and J lost 3; bases outside the gene matches: 2. The germline V gene encodes CDR1 LNHDA and CDR2 SQIVND (reference sequence). CDR3 length equals 14 residues. The chain's CDR3 is CASSMGTGHYGYTF. CDR3 sequence (DNA): TGTGCCAGTAGTATGGGGACAGGGCACTATGGCTACACCTTC.

This chain joins TRBV19 and TRBJ2-1, with TRBD2 as a possible D gene (6 bases). Trimming took off 1 base at V and 0 bases at J, with 10 bases between the two ends. Germline-derived CDR1 and CDR2 are LNHDA and SQIVND (reference sequence). The CDR3 totals 16 residues. The CDR3 DNA is TGTGCCAGTAGTATAGGGGCGGGGAGCTCCTACAATGAGCAGTTCTTC. Its translation: CASSIGAGSSYNEQFF.

This clone was seen only once. V is TRBV2 and J is TRBJ2-7, with 7 bases fitting TRBD1. V dropped 6 bases and J dropped 4; count of bases not matched to a gene: 0. The CDR3 is made up of 11 amino acids. Germline V gene lookup returns CDR1 SNHLY and CDR2 FYNNEI. CDR3 sequence: CASRTGYEQYF. Written as DNA, the CDR3 is TGTGCCAGCAGGACAGGGTACGAGCAGTACTTC.

The chain joins TRBV6-1 to TRBJ1-5; 8 nucleotides line up with TRBD1. CDR1 and CDR2 from the germline V gene are MNHNS and SASEGT. V lost 7 bases and J lost 3; bases outside the gene matches: 5. There are 14 residues in the CDR3. In DNA, the CDR3 is TGTGCCAGCATTACGGACAGGGACAATCAGCCCCAGCATTTT. Residues: CASITDRDNQPQHF.

About this clone itself: The junction does not match germline at one end; this may be a read error. The chain couples TRBV29-1 to TRBJ2-7; no clear D gene. The CDR3 is 12 residues long. Germline loops: CDR1 SQVTM, CDR2 ANQGSEA. CDR3 DNA sequence: TGCGGCGTTGATCTTGGACCGTACGAGCAGTACTTC. Translated, it gives CGVDLGPYEQYF.

The genes are TRBV13 and TRBJ2-5; no clear D. Germline V gene sequence: CDR1 PRHDT, CDR2 FYEKMQ (reference sequence). Deletions cut 0 bases from V and 1 base from J, with 6 bases between. This CDR3 comprises 14 residues. CDR3 amino acids: CASSLGLRQETQYF. CDR3 nucleotide sequence: TGTGCCAGCAGCTTAGGACTACGCCAAGAGACCCAGTACTTC.

This clone has just one count. The CDR3 nucleotides are TGTGCCAGCAGTTACTCCCGGACAGCCCACTATGGCTACACCTTC. Protein sequence: CASSYSRTAHYGYTF. This chain uses TRBV6-6 with TRBJ1-2; the D gene is possibly TRBD1 (6 bases). CDR1 and CDR2 from the germline V gene are MNHNY and SVGAGI (reference sequence). The CDR3 spans 15 residues. Between the trimmed V and J ends, which lost 0 bases and 3 bases, there was a span of 11 bases.

The chain is built from TRBV5-4 and TRBJ1-1; 8 bases map to TRBD1. The CDR3 spans 18 residues. After removal of 0 bases from V and 2 bases from J, the junction contained 12 bases not matched to a gene. The germline CDR1 and CDR2 sequences are SGHNT and YYREEE (reference sequence). The CDR3, as DNA: TGTGCCAGCAGCTTGGGCGGACAGGGATCCAACCGTAACACTGAAGCTTTCTTT. This gives the protein CASSLGGQGSNRNTEAFF.

The gene calls are TRBV5-1 and TRBJ1-1; D not resolved. CDR3 length: 12 residues. V dropped 0 bases and J dropped 7 bases, with 7 bases sitting between them. Germline V CDR1 and CDR2: SGHRS, YFSETQ. The CDR3 loop reads CASSLDGFEAFF. DNA of the CDR3: TGCGCCAGCAGCTTGGACGGGTTTGAAGCTTTCTTT.

J is TRBJ2-7 and V is TRBV11-3, with 12 positions matching TRBD2. From germline, CDR1 is SGHNT and CDR2 YENEEA. This CDR3 is 15 amino acids long. V trimming: 1 base; J trimming: 3 bases; junction bases outside the gene matches: 1. The CDR3 is CASSLGTSGVYEQYF. The DNA of the CDR3 is TGTGCCAGCAGCTTAGGGACTAGCGGGGTCTACGAGCAGTACTTC.

In this sample, this clone turned up once. The chain is built from TRBV7-3 and TRBJ2-3; D call uncertain. The CDR3 has 15 residues. Per germline, CDR1 SGHTA and CDR2 FQGTGA. With 2 bases removed from V and 0 bases from J, the gap between germline ends came to 9 bases. The CDR3, as DNA: TGTGCCAGCAGCTTAGGCGGATACAGCACAGATACGCAGTATTTT. This gives the protein CASSLGGYSTDTQYF.

The chain carries TRBV30 and TRBJ1-2; D is uncertain. Germline-derived CDR1 and CDR2 are GTSNPN and SVGIG (reference sequence). The CDR3 sequence is 14 residues long. The V end was cut by 7 bases, the J end by 5 bases, with 20 bases between. CDR3 in amino acids: CAYRYDRNWYGYTF. The CDR3, as DNA: TGTGCCTATAGATATGACCGCAACTGGTATGGCTACACCTTC.

The chain carries TRBV13 and TRBJ2-7; perhaps TRBD2 as D (6 bases). CDR3 length: 14 residues. With 5 bases removed from V and 0 bases from J, the gap between germline ends came to 11 bases. Germline assignment: CDR1 PRHDT and CDR2 FYEKMQ (reference sequence). CDR3 sequence (DNA): TGTGCCAGCAGCCCCGGGACTGGCTCCTACGAGCAGTACTTC. This codes for CASSPGTGSYEQYF.

The chain couples TRBV30 to TRBJ1-2; 10 bases line up with TRBD1. Germline lookup yields CDR1 GTSNPN and CDR2 SVGIG (reference sequence). This CDR3 region has 15 residues. The trim removed 2 bases at V and 4 bases at J, leaving 7 bases unmatched. The CDR3 loop reads CAWSLGTGVIYGYTF. Written as DNA, the CDR3 is TGTGCCTGGAGTTTAGGGACAGGGGTGATCTATGGCTACACCTTC.

The chain links TRBV9 to TRBJ2-3; 8 nucleotides line up with TRBD2. CDR1 and CDR2 (germline): SGDLS, YYNGEE. The CDR3 is made up of 16 amino acids. After removal of 3 bases from V and 3 bases from J, the junction contained 9 bases not matched to a gene. The CDR3 loop is CASSEGFREGTDTQYF. The CDR3 region has the DNA TGTGCCAGCAGCGAGGGCTTCCGGGAGGGGACAGATACGCAGTATTTT.

The V gene is TRBV11-2, the J gene TRBJ2-7; D not resolved. The ends were cut back, 8 bases at V and 0 bases at J, with 8 bases in the middle. CDR1 is SGHAT, CDR2 FQNNGV, per germline. The CDR3 is 12 residues long. This CDR3 reads CASSGSSYEQYF. The DNA for the CDR3 is TGTGCCAGCTCAGGAAGCTCCTACGAGCAGTACTTC.

This chain connects TRBV7-2 to TRBJ1-1; D is ambiguous. Trimming removed 4 bases from V and 2 bases from J, with 20 bases in between. Germline loops: CDR1 SGHTA, CDR2 FQGNSA. The CDR3 sequence is 17 residues long. The CDR3 sequence is CASSSHPGVFENTEAFF. CDR3 DNA sequence: TGTGCCAGCAGCTCACATCCGGGAGTATTTGAAAACACTGAAGCTTTCTTT.

The chain joins TRBV7-3 to TRBJ2-5, with 9 bases matching TRBD1. Trimming cost V 5 bases and J 5 bases; bases outside gene matches: 9. The CDR3 totals 15 residues. Germline CDR1 and CDR2: SGHTA and FQGTGA. CDR3 nucleotide sequence: TGTGCCAGCAGCCCAACAGGGGGCGTATTGGAGACCCAGTACTTC. This sequence encodes CASSPTGGVLETQYF.

The chain couples TRBV27 to TRBJ2-1; 7 bases are shared with TRBD2. Germline values: CDR1 MNHEY, CDR2 SMNVEV (reference sequence). J lost 7 bases, V lost 9 bases, and 12 bases had no gene match. The CDR3 spans 14 residues. Here the CDR3 reads CASMRLAGSNEQFF. CDR3 sequence (DNA): TGTGCCAGTATGAGACTAGCTGGCAGTAATGAGCAGTTCTTC.

The chain carries TRBV5-1 and TRBJ2-7, with TRBD1 matching 10 bases. The CDR3 runs to 14 residues. The germline V gene encodes CDR1 SGHRS and CDR2 YFSETQ. Losses at the gene ends were 4 bases for V and 5 bases for J; bases not matched to a gene: 6. CDR3 protein: CASSVGTGDDEQYF. In DNA, the CDR3 is TGCGCCAGCAGCGTGGGGACAGGGGATGACGAGCAGTACTTC.